The T cell receptor beta chain under discussion was sequenced for a study of vaccination effects on CD4 cells after COVID-19. A note on this clone: Its antigen remains unknown.

The data were produced by immunoSEQ multiplex PCR, yet TCRdb's version contains in-frame clones alone and is incomplete. The sample carries 65,000 or so clones, approximately 76% recorded once. Before any sequencing was done, the ViraFEST assay used viral peptide pools to expand antigen-specific CD4+ T cells. Upon completion of 10 to 11 days in culture, CD4+ T cells were isolated. Vaccinees lacked prior SARS-CoV-2 infection and tested negative for nucleocapsid antibodies. The source is a human donor who received a COVID-19 vaccine. The source material was CD4+ T cells from PBMCs cultured with HCoV-NL63 spike peptides, sampled before COVID-19 vaccination.

The CDR3: CASRLRSSGGHEQYV. DNA of the CDR3: TGTGCAAGTCGCTTAAGGTCGTCAGGGGGCCACGAGCAGTACGTC. The chain is built from TRBV12-2 and TRBJ2-7; the table calls TRBD1, which could not be checked here. TRBV12-2 is a listed pseudogene. The CDR3 is 15 residues long.